This TCR beta chain was captured in a study of cytomegalovirus exposure and HLA in healthy donors. Looking at the study overall: Of the donors genotyped, 398 in all, 75% to 85% fell in the Caucasian-associated ancestry cluster.

Germline CDR1 reads SGHAT; CDR2 reads FQNNGV. Trimming took 3 bases from V and 1 from J, leaving 6 bases between them. The CDR3 loop spans 13 amino acids. Study results and caveats: Rare sequences made up most TCRs, while some public TCRs were found in many donors. HLA alleles showed associations with about 15,000 TCR beta sequences in a later analysis, at a 0.05 false discovery rate.

The study ran its PCR with 60 Vbeta and 13 Jbeta primers. TCRdb's copy holds only in-frame clones and misses some; the assay was immunoSEQ multiplex PCR. The table for this sample gives 30,000 to 40,000 clones. Healthy donors of bone marrow made up the group. A note on this clone: Its antigen is currently unknown.

The V call is TRBV11-2, the J call TRBJ1-1; D is unresolved. This clonotype was sampled from a woman between 35 and 50 years old in good health and CMV-seropositive. What was sequenced was PBMCs. The CDR3 spells CASSFGRNTEAFF. CDR3 coding DNA: TGTGCCAGCAGCTTTGGCAGGAACACTGAAGCTTTCTTT.